A selection of T cell receptor beta chains follows, all from one sample in a study of blood T cell repertoires in COVID-19. The assay was immunoSEQ multiplex PCR, and TCRdb's table has in-frame clones only and misses some. The profile shows under 200,000 clones, 80% of them singletons. Sequencing was carried out using PBMCs or T cells enriched from blood (not recorded which). The receptor source for this set is an older woman who had recovered from COVID-19. Both conserved end residues are part of each CDR3. The order of the fields is V gene, D gene, clone size, J gene, CDR3 protein, CDR3 DNA. D genes are given only for firm matches. A row's size may be missing; if present it is once, few, many or a size class.

V gene: TRBV7-9; D gene: -; clone size: -; J gene: TRBJ1-3; CDR3 protein: CASSLNSPRLSGNTIYF; CDR3 DNA: TGTGCCAGCAGCTTAAACTCACCCAGGCTCTCTGGAAACACCATATATTTT
V gene: TRBV6-5; D gene: TRBD1; clone size: -; J gene: TRBJ1-2; CDR3 protein: CASSEGAYGYTF; CDR3 DNA: TGTGCCAGCAGCGAGGGGGCTTATGGCTACACCTTC
V gene: TRBV18; D gene: TRBD1; clone size: few; J gene: TRBJ1-5; CDR3 protein: CASSRTGGNQPQHF; CDR3 DNA: TGTGCCAGCTCACGGACAGGCGGCAATCAGCCCCAGCATTTT
V gene: TRBV25-1; D gene: -; clone size: -; J gene: TRBJ2-2; CDR3 protein: CASSEGTTNTGELFF; CDR3 DNA: TGTGCCAGCAGTGAAGGGACAACGAACACCGGGGAGCTGTTTTTT
V gene: TRBV5-1; D gene: -; clone size: -; J gene: TRBJ2-3; CDR3 protein: CASVRGSEGTQYF; CDR3 DNA: TGCGCCAGTGTTCGGGGGTCCGAGGGAACGCAGTATTTT
V gene: TRBV9; D gene: -; clone size: -; J gene: TRBJ2-2; CDR3 protein: CASSVRGEGAGELFF; CDR3 DNA: TGTGCCAGCAGCGTCAGAGGGGAGGGGGCCGGGGAGCTGTTTTTT
V gene: TRBV10-3; D gene: -; clone size: -; J gene: TRBJ1-5; CDR3 protein: CAISEAGEVKPQHF; CDR3 DNA: TGTGCCATCAGTGAGGCGGGAGAGGTAAAGCCCCAGCATTTT
V gene: TRBV6-5; D gene: -; clone size: -; J gene: TRBJ1-2; CDR3 protein: CASSYSRAVQGYTF; CDR3 DNA: TGTGCCAGCAGTTACTCGAGGGCAGTACAAGGCTACACCTTC
V gene: TRBV19; D gene: TRBD2; clone size: -; J gene: TRBJ2-2; CDR3 protein: CASSTSGVILAGELFF; CDR3 DNA: TGTGCCAGTAGTACTAGCGGGGTCATCCTGGCAGGGGAGCTGTTTTTT
V gene: TRBV20-1; D gene: -; clone size: -; J gene: TRBJ2-3; CDR3 protein: CSATRDTQYF; CDR3 DNA: TGCAGTGCTACCCGGGATACGCAGTATTTT
V gene: TRBV6-5; D gene: -; clone size: -; J gene: TRBJ2-7; CDR3 protein: CASSGGTYEQYF; CDR3 DNA: TGTGCCAGCTCCGGCGGCACTTACGAGCAGTACTTC
V gene: TRBV19; D gene: TRBD1; clone size: -; J gene: TRBJ1-2; CDR3 protein: CASSFLQGARGGYTF; CDR3 DNA: TGTGCCAGTAGTTTTTTACAGGGGGCGAGGGGTGGCTACACCTTC
V gene: TRBV7-9; D gene: TRBD1; clone size: -; J gene: TRBJ1-1; CDR3 protein: CASSLGRTGGNTEAFF; CDR3 DNA: TGTGCCAGCAGCTTAGGGCGGACAGGGGGGAACACTGAAGCTTTCTTT
V gene: TRBV27; D gene: -; clone size: -; J gene: TRBJ1-5; CDR3 protein: CASSLERQQPQHF; CDR3 DNA: TGTGCCAGCAGTTTAGAAAGACAACAGCCCCAGCATTTT
V gene: TRBV27; D gene: TRBD1; clone size: few; J gene: TRBJ1-6; CDR3 protein: CASSLSRGRGFYNSPLHF; CDR3 DNA: TGTGCCAGCAGTTTATCGAGGGGCAGGGGGTTCTATAATTCACCCCTCCACTTT
V gene: TRBV7-7; D gene: -; clone size: -; J gene: TRBJ2-2; CDR3 protein: CASSETGELFF; CDR3 DNA: TGTGCCAGCAGCGAGACCGGGGAGCTGTTTTTT
V gene: TRBV3-1/TRBV3-2; D gene: TRBD1; clone size: -; J gene: TRBJ2-7; CDR3 protein: CASSQGARGYEQYF; CDR3 DNA: TGTGCCAGCAGCCAAGGAGCCAGGGGGTACGAGCAGTACTTC
V gene: TRBV3-1/TRBV3-2; D gene: -; clone size: few; J gene: TRBJ2-1; CDR3 protein: CASSQGRGKGGNEQFF; CDR3 DNA: TGTGCCAGCAGCCAAGGACGGGGGAAAGGAGGGAATGAGCAGTTCTTC
V gene: TRBV7-3; D gene: TRBD1; clone size: -; J gene: TRBJ1-4; CDR3 protein: CACGGQGDEKLFF; CDR3 DNA: TGTGCCTGCGGGGGACAGGGGGATGAAAAACTGTTTTTT
V gene: TRBV9; D gene: -; clone size: -; J gene: TRBJ1-1; CDR3 protein: CASSVGSLGGEAFF; CDR3 DNA: TGTGCCAGCAGCGTCGGGAGCTTGGGGGGTGAAGCTTTCTTT
V gene: TRBV5-6; D gene: TRBD2; clone size: -; J gene: TRBJ2-2; CDR3 protein: CASSLYLAGGSANTGELFF; CDR3 DNA: TGTGCCAGCAGCTTATATCTAGCGGGGGGCTCTGCGAACACCGGGGAGCTGTTTTTT
V gene: TRBV19; D gene: -; clone size: -; J gene: TRBJ2-7; CDR3 protein: CASSRDSDEQYF; CDR3 DNA: TGTGCCAGTAGTAGGGACTCCGACGAGCAGTACTTC
V gene: TRBV30; D gene: -; clone size: once; J gene: TRBJ2-7; CDR3 protein: CAWSKGGQSYEQYF; CDR3 DNA: TGTGCCTGGAGTAAAGGAGGACAGTCCTACGAGCAGTACTTC
V gene: TRBV6-4; D gene: TRBD1; clone size: -; J gene: TRBJ2-2; CDR3 protein: CASSDWDRENTGELFF; CDR3 DNA: TGTGCCAGCAGTGACTGGGACAGGGAGAACACCGGGGAGCTGTTTTTT
V gene: TRBV3-1/TRBV3-2; D gene: -; clone size: -; J gene: TRBJ1-4; CDR3 protein: CASSRSRANEKLFF; CDR3 DNA: TGTGCCAGCAGCCGCAGTCGGGCTAATGAAAAACTGTTTTTT
V gene: TRBV7-2; D gene: TRBD2; clone size: -; J gene: TRBJ2-3; CDR3 protein: CASSFVTSGGEGYF; CDR3 DNA: TGTGCCAGCAGCTTTGTCACTAGCGGGGGGGAGGGGTATTTT